Listed below are T cell receptor beta chains from one sample, sequenced in a study of CD8+ T cells in alopecia areata. The method was immunoSEQ multiplex PCR; TCRdb's version includes in-frame clones alone and lacks a portion of them. Here the sample spans 15,000 to 17,000 clones, less than 70% being singletons. Sequencing was performed on skin. These receptors all stem from a human donor with alopecia areata. CDR3s include the opening cysteine and the closing phenylalanine or tryptophan. The D gene is left open where the match is weak. The size field is filled for only some rows; it gives once, few, many or a size class.

clone_size | j_call | v_call | d_call | cdr3_aa | cdr3_nt
medium-sized | TRBJ1-5 | TRBV19 | . | CASSMWEGQPQHF | TGTGCCAGTAGTATGTGGGAGGGTCAGCCCCAGCATTTT
few | TRBJ1-2 | TRBV10-3 | . | CAISEDGGYTF | TGTGCCATCAGTGAGGATGGGGGCTACACCTTC
. | TRBJ1-1 | TRBV28 | . | CASSLNTGPKNTEAFF | TGTGCCAGCAGTTTAAACACAGGGCCTAAGAACACTGAAGCTTTCTTT
. | TRBJ2-3 | TRBV28 | TRBD2 | CASSPLLLAGGTDTQYF | TGTGCCAGCAGCCCCCTCCTTCTAGCGGGAGGGACAGATACGCAGTATTTT
medium-sized | TRBJ2-4 | TRBV4-1 | . | CASSQGSAKNIQYF | TGCGCCAGCAGCCAAGGGTCCGCGAAAAACATTCAGTACTTC
medium-sized | TRBJ2-4 | TRBV5-6 | TRBD2 | CASSLDGLAGLAKNIQYF | TGTGCCAGCAGCTTGGACGGACTAGCGGGATTAGCCAAAAACATTCAGTACTTC
. | TRBJ2-7 | TRBV5-6 | . | CASSLGSALGGYEQYF | TGTGCCAGCAGCTTGGGTTCGGCTCTCGGAGGCTACGAGCAGTACTTC
. | TRBJ2-1 | TRBV4-1 | TRBD2 | CASSLVTSGVPKIYNEQFF | TGCGCCAGCAGCCTCGTTACTAGCGGAGTACCCAAAATTTACAATGAGCAGTTCTTC
. | TRBJ1-1 | TRBV9 | . | CASSVDRGVGHMNTEAFF | TGTGCCAGCAGCGTAGATAGGGGAGTTGGACACATGAACACTGAAGCTTTCTTT
. | TRBJ2-7 | TRBV25-1 | . | CASSEFRETDEQYF | TGTGCCAGCAGTGAATTTCGGGAAACGGACGAGCAGTACTTC
few | TRBJ2-1 | TRBV6-5 | TRBD2 | CASSRGTSGYIEQFF | TGTGCCAGCAGCCGCGGGACTAGCGGGTATATTGAGCAGTTCTTC
. | TRBJ1-1 | TRBV5-1 | . | CASSTVNTEAFF | TGCGCCAGCAGCACCGTCAACACTGAAGCTTTCTTT